This entry describes one T cell receptor (beta chain). Its antigen is still unknown. Produced via immunoSEQ multiplex PCR; TCRdb's table is partial and in-frame only. This table holds a few hundred thousand clones, 92% found once. Treatment indicated: some 19 received Ad26.COV2.S at low or high dose, single or two shots; about five received placebo; per-sample allocation not given. Sampling happened 63 days after the first vaccine or placebo injection. This record comes from a study of Ad26.COV2.S vaccination and SARS-CoV-2 variants. Trimming took 6 bases from V and 5 from J, leaving 4 bases between them. The CDR3 runs to 11 residues. Study observations and caveats: For non-spike TCRs, breadth in vaccine recipients resembled that in placebo recipients.

This TCR came from a person aged 18 to 65 who received the Ad26.COV2.S COVID-19 vaccine or a placebo. The input for sequencing was peripheral blood, taken in a trial of Ad26.COV2.S vaccine versus placebo. The chain uses TRBV12-3 or TRBV12-4 and TRBJ2-2; D not resolved. The CDR3 DNA reads as TGTGCCAGCAGAACGACCGGGGAGCTGTTTTTT. Translated, it gives CASRTTGELFF.